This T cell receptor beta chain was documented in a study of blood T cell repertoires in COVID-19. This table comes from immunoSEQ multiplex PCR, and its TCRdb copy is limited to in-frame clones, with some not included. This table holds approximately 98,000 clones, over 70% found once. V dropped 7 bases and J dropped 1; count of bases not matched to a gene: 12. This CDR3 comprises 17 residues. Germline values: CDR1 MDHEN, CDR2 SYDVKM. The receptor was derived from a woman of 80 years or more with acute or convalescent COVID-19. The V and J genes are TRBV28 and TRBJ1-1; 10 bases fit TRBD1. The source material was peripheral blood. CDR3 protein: CASKTFGQGGWNTEAFF. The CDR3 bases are TGTGCCAGCAAGACCTTCGGACAGGGGGGTTGGAACACTGAAGCTTTCTTT.